This TCR beta chain was captured in a study of cytomegalovirus exposure and HLA in healthy donors. General observations from the study: The majority of CMV-associated TCR beta chains were reported as apparently HLA-restricted in a later analysis. Upon later analysis, TCR association rates were observed to vary by HLA locus, being highest for DRB1 and lowest for HLA-C.

Primers: 60 Vbeta forward and 13 Jbeta reverse. The assay was immunoSEQ multiplex PCR, and TCRdb's table has in-frame clones only and misses some. This sample's table has 150,000 or so clones. Notes on this clone: Its antigen is still unknown.

Germline V gene lookup returns CDR1 SGHTS and CDR2 YDEGEE. V was trimmed by 0 bases and J by 2 bases, leaving 12 bases between them. The CDR3 is made up of 15 amino acids. This TCR was sampled from a woman aged 40 to 55 in good health and CMV-seropositive. The rearrangement joins TRBV5-8 to TRBJ2-7, with D perhaps TRBD1 (6 bases). The source material was PBMCs. CDR3 region: CASSLGWTATYEQYF. CDR3 nucleotides: TGTGCCAGCAGCTTGGGTTGGACAGCGACCTACGAGCAGTACTTC.